This T cell receptor (beta chain) came from a study of control samples from healthy donors and cancer patients. Here immunoSEQ multiplex PCR was the method, and the copy in TCRdb shows in-frame clones only, minus some. Seen here are under 75,000 clones, 75% to 85% observed once, and the top ten hold approximately 5%. This CDR3 spans 16 amino acids. V lost 0 bases to trimming and J lost 6 bases, with 19 bases between them. Looked up from germline, CDR1 is SGHKS and CDR2 is YYEKEE (reference sequence). The genes are TRBV5-5 and TRBJ2-7; no clear D gene. Sequenced sample: blood. The clonotype originates from a man aged 40-49 years in good health. DNA for the CDR3: TGTGCCAGCAGCTTGGCGGGTGGCTTTACTCAGGTCGAGCAGTACTTC. Its protein product is CASSLAGGFTQVEQYF.